This TCR beta chain was sequenced in a study of patients and donors after allogeneic stem cell transplantation. The CDR3 runs 13 residues. Trimming shortened V by 0 bases and J by 10 bases, and 12 bases separated the two germline ends. Germline V gives CDR1 LGHDT, CDR2 YNNKEL (reference sequence). TCRdb reprocessed the RT-PCR reads with MiXCR, giving one entry per CDR3 protein. The data show about 72,000 distinct CDR3 sequences, about a quarter seen once. The sequencing input was blood, either unsorted or a sorted T cell fraction (not recorded which). The receptor comes from a human donor who was either an allogeneic HSCT recipient or a stem cell or donor lymphocyte infusion donor (not recorded which). It is not recorded whose cells these are; they may come from a transplant donor. The chain couples TRBV3-1 to TRBJ1-1; a possible D gene is TRBD1 (6 bases). The CDR3 spells CASSQDHRERAFF. In nucleotides, the CDR3 is TGTGCCAGCAGCCAAGATCACAGGGAGCGAGCTTTCTTT.